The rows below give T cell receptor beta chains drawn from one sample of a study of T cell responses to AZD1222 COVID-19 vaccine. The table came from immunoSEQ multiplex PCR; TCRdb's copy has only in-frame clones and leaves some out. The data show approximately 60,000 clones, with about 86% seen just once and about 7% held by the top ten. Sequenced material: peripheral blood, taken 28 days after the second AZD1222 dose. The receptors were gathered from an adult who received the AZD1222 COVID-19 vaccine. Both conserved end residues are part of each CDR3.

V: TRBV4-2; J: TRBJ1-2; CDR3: CASSLKPDGYGYTF
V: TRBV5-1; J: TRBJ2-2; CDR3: CASSSLQGTGELFF
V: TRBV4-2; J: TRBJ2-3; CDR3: CASAAGHTQYF
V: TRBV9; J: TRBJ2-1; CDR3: CASSVTGETYNEQFF
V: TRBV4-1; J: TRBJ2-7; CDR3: CASSQAGDYEQYF
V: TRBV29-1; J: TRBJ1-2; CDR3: CSVGTGTGGYGYTF
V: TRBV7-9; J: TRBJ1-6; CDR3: CASSLAGRNGNSPLHF
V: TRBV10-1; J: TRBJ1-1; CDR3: CASSESTGWHTEAFF
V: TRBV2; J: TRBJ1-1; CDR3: CASTQGGNTEAFF
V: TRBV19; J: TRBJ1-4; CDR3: CASKSPFNEKLFF
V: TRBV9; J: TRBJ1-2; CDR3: CASSPQDQNNYGYTF
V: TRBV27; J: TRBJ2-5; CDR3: CASGLDRYSTQYF
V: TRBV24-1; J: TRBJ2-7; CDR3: CATSASTGREQYF
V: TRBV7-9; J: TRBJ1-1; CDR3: CASRGQIGTEAFF
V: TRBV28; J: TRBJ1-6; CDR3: CASSVSRMVKPLHF
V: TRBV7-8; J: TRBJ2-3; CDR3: CASSLRTAYTDTQYF
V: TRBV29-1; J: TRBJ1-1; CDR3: CSVAGQVNTEAFF
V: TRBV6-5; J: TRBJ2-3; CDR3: CASRVTRADTQYF
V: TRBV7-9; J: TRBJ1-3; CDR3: CASSDSGVGNTIYF
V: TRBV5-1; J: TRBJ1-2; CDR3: CASSLGYNYGYTF
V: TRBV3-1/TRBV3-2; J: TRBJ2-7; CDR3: CASSPEGGIPYEQYF
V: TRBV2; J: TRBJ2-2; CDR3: CASSESGVGELFF
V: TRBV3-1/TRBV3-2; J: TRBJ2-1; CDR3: CASSQSRNRGLYNEQFF
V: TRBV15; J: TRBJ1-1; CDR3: CATSRDSENTEAFF
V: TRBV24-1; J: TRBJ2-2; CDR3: CATSQAGELFF
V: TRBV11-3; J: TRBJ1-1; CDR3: CASSGDSMNTEAFF
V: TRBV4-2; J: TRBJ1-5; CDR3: CASSQVLGEVQPQHF
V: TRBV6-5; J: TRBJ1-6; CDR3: CASSYLGQKYNSPLHF
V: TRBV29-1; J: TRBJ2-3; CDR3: CSEGGSLGRPDTQYF
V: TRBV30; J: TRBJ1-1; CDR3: CAWASKHTEAFF
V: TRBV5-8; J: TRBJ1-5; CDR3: CASSLAANQPQHF
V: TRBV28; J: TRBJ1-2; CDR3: CASSLGGGNNYGYTF
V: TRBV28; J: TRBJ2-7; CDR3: CASPPGTSPPGEQYF
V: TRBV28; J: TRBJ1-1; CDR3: CASSSGQGWTEAFF
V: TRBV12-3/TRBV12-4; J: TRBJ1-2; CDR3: CASNGPEDYGYTF
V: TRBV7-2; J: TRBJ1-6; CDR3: CASSPYNSPLHF